A single sample is the source of the 20 T cell receptor beta chains below, sequenced in a study of beta chain features in type 1 diabetes. Expressed TCRB transcripts were sequenced because the entire RNA isolate underwent reverse transcription. Only in-frame clones appear in the TCRdb table, and some are missing; sequencing was by immunoSEQ multiplex PCR. The top ten hold roughly 0.07% of the sample, which has roughly 120,000 clones, approximately 39% seen once. The sequenced material came from stem cell memory CD4+ T cells from blood. The receptor set was obtained from a woman under 30 in good health.

This clone has only a few counts. The chain carries TRBV18 and TRBJ2-1; 8 bases align to TRBD2. The CDR3 has 17 amino acids. The trim removed 0 bases at V and 7 bases at J, leaving 11 bases unmatched. Germline V gives CDR1 KGHSH, CDR2 LQKENI. CDR3 sequence (DNA): TGTGCCAGCTCACCACCGTCCCGCGGGAGGTGGGTGAATGAGCAGTTCTTC. Its protein product is CASSPPSRGRWVNEQFF.

The rearrangement joins TRBV29-1 to TRBJ2-1; TRBD2 matches at 7 bases. In germline, CDR1 is SQVTM, CDR2 ANQGSEA. CDR3 length equals 13 residues. V trimming: 5 bases; J trimming: 4 bases; junction bases outside the gene matches: 5. CDR3 loop: CSVSSGMYNEQFF. Here the CDR3 DNA reads TGCAGCGTTTCAAGCGGGATGTACAATGAGCAGTTCTTC.

The V and J genes are TRBV5-1 and TRBJ2-2; tentatively, D is TRBD1 (5 bases). The CDR3 loop spans 16 amino acids. The germline V and J ends were trimmed by 0 bases and 5 bases, with 14 bases remaining between them. Germline V gene sequence: CDR1 SGHRS, CDR2 YFSETQ. The CDR3 sequence is CASSLGAGIGTGELFF. DNA of the CDR3: TGCGCCAGCAGCTTGGGTGCAGGGATCGGTACCGGGGAGCTGTTTTTT.

The V call is TRBV6-5, the J call TRBJ1-2, with D uncertain. Between the trimmed V and J ends, which lost 7 bases and 1 base, there was a span of 13 bases. The length of the CDR3 is 14 residues. The germline CDR1 and CDR2 sequences are MNHEY and SVGAGI. CDR3 sequence: CASKNDRLNYGYTF. The DNA of the CDR3 is TGTGCCAGCAAAAATGACCGACTTAACTATGGCTACACCTTC.

V is TRBV5-1 and J is TRBJ2-1; D gene ambiguous. Trimming removed 0 bases from V and 3 bases from J, with 7 bases in between. Germline V gives CDR1 SGHRS, CDR2 YFSETQ. CDR3 length: 14 residues. The CDR3 here is CASSLGAGYNEQFF. The CDR3, as DNA: TGCGCCAGCAGCTTGGGGGCAGGCTACAATGAGCAGTTCTTC.

The chain uses TRBV5-1 and TRBJ2-7, with 8 positions matching TRBD2. The CDR3 length is 16 residues. The germline CDR1 and CDR2 sequences are SGHRS and YFSETQ. Trimming cost V 4 bases and J 2 bases; bases outside gene matches: 11. CDR3 region: CASSTGGDGPTYEQYF. The CDR3 DNA reads as TGCGCCAGCAGCACGGGAGGGGACGGCCCAACCTACGAGCAGTACTTC.

The rearrangement uses TRBV10-3 and TRBJ2-7; no clear D. The V end lost 3 bases, the J end lost 3 bases, and 15 bases lay between the germline ends. This CDR3 spans 15 amino acids. CDR1 ENHRY and CDR2 SYGVKD come from the germline V gene. The CDR3 loop is CAISDLVRGLYEQYF. CDR3 bases: TGTGCCATCAGTGATCTCGTACGTGGCCTCTACGAGCAGTACTTC.

J is TRBJ2-5 and V is TRBV28; 7 bases map to TRBD2. With V trimmed by 6 bases and J by 7 bases, 14 bases remained unmatched. Germline V CDR1 and CDR2: MDHEN, SYDVKM. This CDR3 region has 15 residues. In DNA, the CDR3 is TGTGCCAGCAGCACCCCGGCTGGGGGGGGGAGGACCCAGTACTTC. Translating it yields CASSTPAGGGRTQYF.

The chain combines TRBV5-4 with TRBJ2-2, with 7 bases fitting TRBD1. The CDR3 loop spans 15 amino acids. Trimming took 0 bases from V and 4 from J; bases not matched to a gene: 3. The germline gives CDR1 SGHNT, CDR2 YYREEE (reference sequence). The CDR3 DNA reads TGTGCCAGCAGCTTGGAGGGGGCGGCCACCGGGGAGCTGTTTTTT. Translation: CASSLEGAATGELFF.

J is TRBJ1-5 and V is TRBV27; D is perhaps TRBD1 (6 bases). The CDR3 has 15 amino acids. Germline values: CDR1 MNHEY, CDR2 SMNVEV (reference sequence). With 6 bases removed from V and 4 bases from J, the gap between germline ends came to 16 bases. CDR3 protein: CASSSWGRENQPQHF. The CDR3, as DNA: TGTGCCAGCAGCTCCTGGGGGCGAGAAAATCAGCCCCAGCATTTT.

This sequence joins TRBV28 and TRBJ2-7; D perhaps matches TRBD1 (6 bases). Germline CDR1 reads MDHEN; CDR2 reads SYDVKM. Trimming left V 5 bases short and J 2 bases short, with 10 bases between. There are 13 residues in the CDR3. The CDR3 here is CASSGTNTYEQYF. The CDR3 DNA reads TGTGCCAGCAGTGGGACAAATACCTACGAGCAGTACTTC. Using reference TRBV28 and TRBJ2-7 for the parts outside the CDR3, the full variable domain is DVKVTQSSRYLVKRTGEKVFLECVQDMDHENMFWYRQDPGLGLRLIYFSYDVKMKEKGDIPEGYSVSREKKERFSLILESASTNQTSMYLCASSGTNTYEQYFGPGTRLTVT.

This clone was picked up a small number of times. The gene calls are TRBV7-2 and TRBJ2-1; D not resolved. The CDR3 is 12 amino acids. From germline, CDR1 is SGHTA and CDR2 FQGNSA. The germline V and J ends were trimmed by 2 bases and 7 bases, with 6 bases remaining between them. In DNA form, the CDR3 reads TGTGCCAGCAGCTTACTAGTGAATGAGCAGTTCTTC. This sequence encodes CASSLLVNEQFF.

This clone has more than one count but fewer than ten. V and J are TRBV28 and TRBJ1-5; TRBD1 aligns across 9 bases. CDR3 length: 16 residues. Germline V gene sequence: CDR1 MDHEN, CDR2 SYDVKM. The J segment lost 6 bases and the V segment lost 4 bases, leaving 10 bases of the junction unmatched. The CDR3 DNA reads as TGTGCCAGCAGTTCCCCCCGGACAGGGGCAGCTCAGCCCCAGCATTTT. Encoded protein: CASSSPRTGAAQPQHF.

The chain is built from TRBV21-1 and TRBJ2-3; the listed D gene, TRBD2, was not tested against the DNA. TRBV21-1 is a recognized pseudogene. The CDR3 totals 16 residues. The CDR3 reads CASSNKAGGGTDTQYF. The CDR3 bases are TGTGCCAGCAGCAATAAGGCGGGAGGGGGCACAGATACGCAGTATTTT.

This clone has only a few counts. The V and J genes are TRBV29-1 and TRBJ2-7; TRBD1 matches at 10 bases. This CDR3 contains 15 residues. J gave up 4 bases and V 6 bases, and 12 bases lay outside the gene matches. Per germline, CDR1 SQVTM and CDR2 ANQGSEA. CDR3 sequence reads: CSVVPRTGGRYEQYF. Written as DNA, the CDR3 is TGCAGCGTCGTTCCTCGGACAGGGGGGAGGTACGAGCAGTACTTC.

CDR3 DNA sequence: TGTGCCAGCAGCCCCCTGACAGGGGGTAATGGCTACACCTTC. Its translation is CASSPLTGGNGYTF. The chain carries TRBV4-2 and TRBJ1-2; 9 nucleotides match TRBD1. The germline V gene encodes CDR1 LGHNA and CDR2 YNFKEQ. J was trimmed by 6 bases and V by 4 bases; bases with no gene match: 6. The CDR3 is 14 residues long.

This chain links TRBV19 with TRBJ1-1; no definite D call. CDR3 length: 16 residues. Trimming shortened V by 10 bases and J by 2 bases, and 23 bases separated the two germline ends. Germline-derived CDR1 and CDR2 are LNHDA and SQIVND (reference sequence). This CDR3 reads CATTNERSGKNTEAFF. DNA for the CDR3: TGTGCCACCACCAACGAAAGATCGGGGAAAAACACTGAAGCTTTCTTT. Full variable domain (outside the CDR3, taken from reference TRBV19 and TRBJ1-1): DGGITQSPKYLFRKEGQNVTLSCEQNLNHDAMYWYRQDPGQGLRLIYYSQIVNDFQKGDIAEGYSVSREKKESFPLTVTSAQKNPTAFYLCATTNERSGKNTEAFFGQGTRLTVV.

The CDR3 region has the DNA TGTGCCAGCAGCTCTCCGACAGGGACTTACGAGCAGTACTTC. Translation: CASSSPTGTYEQYF. The V gene is TRBV7-9, the J gene TRBJ2-7; TRBD1 is a possible D gene (7 bases). The CDR3 is made up of 14 amino acids. Germline V CDR1 and CDR2: SEHNR, FQNEAQ (reference sequence). Trimming took off 4 bases at V and 4 bases at J, with 14 bases between the two ends.

CDR3 in amino acids: CASSIRGKESYTF. CDR3 DNA: TGTGCCAGTAGTATTCGGGGTAAGGAGAGCTACACCTTC. The chain couples TRBV19 to TRBJ1-2; D gene unclear. Germline V gene lookup returns CDR1 LNHDA and CDR2 SQIVND (reference sequence). The CDR3 has 13 residues. Trimming removed 3 bases at V and 9 bases at J, with 14 bases between.

This clone was detected only a few times. The rearrangement links TRBV6-5 to TRBJ2-7, with D perhaps matching TRBD2 (6 bases). This CDR3 is 14 amino acids long. The V gene lost 2 bases and the J gene lost 0 bases, with 8 bases spanning the gap. CDR1 and CDR2 (germline): MNHEY, SVGAGI. DNA of the CDR3: TGTGCCAGCAGTTACGGCGGGATCTCCTACGAGCAGTACTTC. Translating it yields CASSYGGISYEQYF.